The next 10 T cell receptor beta chains were all read from a single sample in a study of glioma-infiltrating T cells. The iRepertoire nested amplicon-rescue multiplex PCR amplified TCR alpha and beta CDR3s from RNA. MiXCR, run by TCRdb on the multiplex PCR reads, gives a single entry per CDR3 protein. The repertoire includes some 160,000 distinct CDR3 sequences, approximately 40% of them detected once, and around 5.3% sits in the top ten. Sequencing input: glioma tissue, nonneoplastic brain tissue, or PBMCs (not recorded which). All receptors derive from a human donor with low-grade glioma or glioblastoma, undergoing nonglioma brain surgery, or in good health (not recorded which).

As to this clonotype: It may be a read error: a sequence one base away is much more abundant. As DNA, the CDR3 is TGTGCCAGCAGTGAACCGGGACATCCCTACGAGCAGTACTTC. Protein product: CASSEPGHPYEQYF. This chain links TRBV25-1 with TRBJ2-7; weak D call: TRBD1 (6 bases). The CDR3 runs 14 residues. Germline values: CDR1 MGHDK, CDR2 SYGVNS. The V and J ends lost 2 bases and 2 bases respectively, with 10 bases between them.

Regarding this clonotype: At one boundary the junction diverges from the germline segment, which might be a read error. V is TRBV11-2 and J is TRBJ1-1, with a tentative D call TRBD1 (5 bases). The CDR3 runs to 11 residues. Per germline, CDR1 SGHAT and CDR2 FQNNGV. CDR3 sequence (DNA): TGCGCCAGCAGCGACCGGGGCAGAGCTTTCTTT. Protein: CASSDRGRAFF.

There are a few counts of this clonotype. A much larger clone is a single base away; this may be a read error. The J gene is TRBJ2-1, the V gene TRBV28; no definite D call. Germline V CDR1 and CDR2: MDHEN, SYDVKM. The V end was cut by 5 bases, the J end by 5 bases, with 16 bases between. This CDR3 comprises 15 residues. DNA for the CDR3: TGTGCCAGCAGTGGCCCCTCCGTGGTTAACAATGAGCAGTTCTTC. Residues: CASSGPSVVNNEQFF. The whole variable domain, remainder taken from reference TRBV28 and TRBJ2-1, is DVKVTQSSRYLVKRTGEKVFLECVQDMDHENMFWYRQDPGLGLRLIYFSYDVKMKEKGDIPEGYSVSREKKERFSLILESASTNQTSMYLCASSGPSVVNNEQFFGPGTRLTVL.

The table lists this clonotype with many counts. The chain's CDR3 is CATSKDRDRGRNEQFF. The CDR3 nucleotides read TGTGCCACCAGCAAGGACAGGGACAGGGGAAGAAATGAGCAGTTCTTC. The chain joins TRBV15 to TRBJ2-1; 10 nucleotides align to TRBD1. CDR1 and CDR2 from the germline V gene are LNHNV and YYDKDF (reference sequence). This CDR3 contains 16 residues. Trimming took 4 bases from V and 7 from J; bases not matched to a gene: 10.

Many counts were recorded for this clonotype. The V call is TRBV6-1, the J call TRBJ1-1; tentatively, D is TRBD1 (6 bases). Trimming took off 6 bases at V and 1 base at J, with 18 bases between the two ends. This CDR3 has 16 amino acids. Germline V lookup: CDR1 MNHNS, CDR2 SASEGT. This chain's CDR3 is CASRRDTGNGNTEAFF. CDR3 nucleotides: TGTGCCAGCAGACGGGACACCGGTAATGGGAACACTGAAGCTTTCTTT.

This clonotype has only one observation. A much larger clone sits a single nucleotide away, making a read error possible. This chain joins TRBV20-1 and TRBJ2-3; perhaps TRBD2 as D (5 bases). The CDR3 runs to 14 residues. CDR1 is DFQATT, CDR2 SNEGSKA, per germline (reference sequence). Trimming took 7 bases from V and 0 from J, leaving 14 bases between them. CDR3 coding DNA: TGCAGTGATGCTTCGGGAAGGAGCACAGATACGCAGTATTTT. Protein: CSDASGRSTDTQYF.

Concerning this clonotype itself: This sequence may be a read error, since a much larger clone differs from it by one base. The rearrangement links TRBV28 to TRBJ2-3; D might be TRBD2 (5 bases). The V gene's germline CDR1 is MDHEN and CDR2 SYDVKM. The V gene lost 8 bases and the J gene lost 0 bases, with 12 bases spanning the gap. The CDR3 length is 14 residues. CDR3 amino acids: CASALRRSTDTQYF. CDR3 nucleotide sequence: TGTGCCAGCGCCCTCCGGAGGAGCACAGATACGCAGTATTTT.

The V call is TRBV5-1, the J call TRBJ2-6, with a possible D match to TRBD1 (6 bases). V lost 1 base and J lost 4, with 12 bases in between. Germline V lookup: CDR1 SGHRS, CDR2 YFSETQ. The CDR3 extends over 16 amino acids. CDR3 loop: CASSLTGLVGANVLTF. Written as DNA, the CDR3 is TGCGCCAGCAGCTTGACAGGGTTGGTAGGGGCCAACGTCCTGACTTTC.

A single count supports this clonotype. A much larger clone lies a single base off, so this may be a read error. This chain connects TRBV19 to TRBJ1-1; the match to TRBD1 covers 8 bases. The V gene's germline CDR1 is LNHDA and CDR2 SQIVND (reference sequence). The CDR3 spans 13 residues. This CDR3 reads CASSERTGTEASF. The CDR3 DNA reads as TGTGCCAGTAGTGAGCGGACAGGGACTGAAGCTTCCTTT.

This clonotype was counted a single time. A read error may explain this, as a much larger clone is one base away. The V gene is TRBV28, the J gene TRBJ2-7; no clear D. Trimming removed 5 bases from V and 2 bases from J, with 19 bases in between. The CDR3 extends over 16 amino acids. Per the germline V gene, CDR1 is MDHEN and CDR2 is SYDVKM. CDR3 sequence reads: CASSPMVRLITYEQYF. In nucleotides, the CDR3 is TGTGCCAGCAGTCCAATGGTCAGGCTTATCACCTACGAGCAGTACTTC.